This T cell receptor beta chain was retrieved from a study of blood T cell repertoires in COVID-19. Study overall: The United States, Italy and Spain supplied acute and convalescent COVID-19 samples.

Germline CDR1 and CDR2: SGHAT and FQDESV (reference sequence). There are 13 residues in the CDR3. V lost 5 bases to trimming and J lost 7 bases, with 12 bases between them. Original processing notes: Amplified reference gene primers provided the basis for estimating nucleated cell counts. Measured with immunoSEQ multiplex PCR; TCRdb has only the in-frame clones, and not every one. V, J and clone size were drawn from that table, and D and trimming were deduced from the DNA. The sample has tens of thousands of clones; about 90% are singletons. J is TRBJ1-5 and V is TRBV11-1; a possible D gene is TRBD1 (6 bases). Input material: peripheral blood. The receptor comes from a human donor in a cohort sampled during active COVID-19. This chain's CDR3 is CASSEGQVQPQHF. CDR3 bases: TGTGCCAGCAGCGAGGGACAAGTCCAGCCCCAGCATTTT.